This T cell receptor beta chain was sequenced for a study of cytomegalovirus exposure and HLA in healthy donors. Whole-study findings and limits: Researchers reportedly found TCR beta sequences accurately predicted most subjects' HLA-A and HLA-B alleles. Differences between HLA loci emerged in a later analysis of TCR association rates, with DRB1 most and HLA-C fewest.

Regarding this clone: Antigen: not known.

With 60 Vbeta and 13 Jbeta primers, the PCR was carried out. Sequencing used immunoSEQ multiplex PCR; TCRdb keeps in-frame clones, though not all of them. The table shows roughly 120,000 clones, with more than 65% occurring only once. Sequences were obtained from PBMCs. The receptor was derived from a human donor in good health.

The CDR3 protein is CASSARDRSNEKLFF. The DNA for the CDR3 is TGTGCCAGCAGTGCACGGGACAGATCTAATGAAAAACTGTTTTTT. The V gene is TRBV25-1, the J gene TRBJ1-4, with TRBD1 identical over 7 bases. The V segment lost 4 bases and the J segment 3 bases; nucleotides outside the gene matches: 5. CDR3 length: 15 amino acids. Germline V gene data show CDR1 as MGHDK and CDR2 as SYGVNS.